These 30 T cell receptor beta chains originate from one sample sequenced in a study of PD-L1 blockade in urothelial cancer. The protocol was immunoSEQ multiplex PCR, while the TCRdb copy is restricted to in-frame clones and leaves out a portion. Among 23,000 or so clones listed, around 82% were seen once. Regarding time point: peripheral blood 6 weeks after treatment start. This specimen was PBMCs, taken around atezolizumab (anti-PD-L1) treatment. These receptor sequences come from an older man with urothelial cancer.

This chain links TRBV9 with TRBJ2-1; TRBD2 aligns across 9 bases. Germline V CDR1 and CDR2: SGDLS, YYNGEE. This CDR3 has 16 amino acids. With V trimmed by 0 bases and J by 3 bases, 4 bases remained unmatched. The CDR3 nucleotides read TGTGCCAGCAGCGTAGGCGCTAGCGGGGTCTACAATGAGCAGTTCTTC. Encoded protein: CASSVGASGVYNEQFF.

The CDR3, as DNA: TGCGCCAGCGGGACAGGGTTAAATCAGCCCCAGCATTTT. It translates to CASGTGLNQPQHF. This chain connects TRBV10-1 to TRBJ1-5, with 9 positions matching TRBD1. V shed 8 bases, J shed 4 bases, and the junction held 3 bases outside the gene matches. From germline, CDR1 is WNHNN and CDR2 SYGVQD (reference sequence). This CDR3 comprises 13 residues.

The CDR3 here is CASSLAGTGGDGNTIYF. The CDR3 DNA reads as TGTGCCAGCAGCTTGGCCGGGACAGGGGGGGATGGAAACACCATATATTTT. The chain recombines TRBV7-8 with TRBJ1-3, with 11 bases that match TRBD1. Germline V lookup: CDR1 SGHVS, CDR2 FQNEAQ. The CDR3 contains 17 residues. J gave up 3 bases and V 3 bases, and 7 bases lay outside the gene matches.

The gene calls are TRBV28 and TRBJ2-7; a weak D match, TRBD1 (5 bases). With 8 bases removed from V and 1 base from J, the gap between germline ends came to 12 bases. The germline V gene encodes CDR1 MDHEN and CDR2 SYDVKM. The CDR3 has 13 residues. The CDR3 sequence: CASETANSYEQYF. The CDR3 DNA reads TGTGCCAGCGAGACAGCTAATTCCTACGAGCAGTACTTC.

The chain joins TRBV28 to TRBJ2-4; 7 nucleotides line up with TRBD2. Germline loops: CDR1 MDHEN, CDR2 SYDVKM. J was trimmed by 4 bases and V by 8 bases; bases with no gene match: 11. The CDR3 spans 15 residues. The CDR3 DNA sequence: TGTGCCAGCGGCGGGGGTGCCCGCCTAAAAAACATTCAGTACTTC. Its translation is CASGGGARLKNIQYF.

This chain joins TRBV7-9 and TRBJ2-1; D might be TRBD2 (6 bases). The CDR3 extends over 15 amino acids. Germline V CDR1 and CDR2: SEHNR, FQNEAQ (reference sequence). Trimming took off 5 bases at V and 8 bases at J, with 19 bases between the two ends. The CDR3 loop is CASSPSANWGDEQFF. For the CDR3, the DNA is TGTGCCAGCAGCCCTAGCGCGAACTGGGGAGATGAGCAGTTCTTC.

The genes are TRBV7-9 and TRBJ2-2, with TRBD2 as a possible D gene (6 bases). The CDR3 spans 15 residues. CDR1 is SEHNR, CDR2 FQNEAQ, per germline (reference sequence). Trimming took off 3 bases at V and 5 bases at J, with 13 bases between the two ends. This chain's CDR3 is CASSFGGAQTGELFF. The CDR3, as DNA: TGTGCCAGCAGCTTCGGCGGGGCCCAAACCGGGGAGCTGTTTTTT.

The chain carries TRBV5-1 and TRBJ2-5; 8 bases line up with TRBD2. After removal of 4 bases from V and 4 bases from J, the junction contained 9 bases not matched to a gene. The CDR3 runs 15 residues. CDR1 is SGHRS, CDR2 YFSETQ, per germline. DNA of the CDR3: TGCGCCAGCAGCCTTACCTCAGGACTAGCAGAGACCCAGTACTTC. Translation gives CASSLTSGLAETQYF.

The CDR3 bases are TGTGCCAGTAGTATAGATTGGACCGCAGGGCAGACCCAGTACTTC. It is translated as CASSIDWTAGQTQYF. The rearrangement links TRBV19 to TRBJ2-5; D might be TRBD1 (5 bases). CDR1 is LNHDA and CDR2 is SQIVND in the germline V gene (reference sequence). Trimming took 0 bases from V and 6 from J, leaving 14 bases between them. The CDR3 runs 15 residues.

The chain has TRBV5-4 and TRBJ1-1; D is perhaps TRBD1 (5 bases). V was clipped by 3 bases and J by 5 bases, with 14 bases between them. Germline V gene data show CDR1 as SGHNT and CDR2 as YYREEE (reference sequence). The CDR3 spans 14 residues. The CDR3 sequence is CASSYTGRGTEAFF. CDR3 in DNA: TGTGCCAGCAGCTACACGGGACGGGGGACTGAAGCTTTCTTT.

The chain combines TRBV10-3 with TRBJ1-1, with D unclear. The germline V gene encodes CDR1 ENHRY and CDR2 SYGVKD. V was clipped by 6 bases and J by 7 bases, with 12 bases between them. This CDR3 comprises 12 residues. The CDR3 region is CAISPVNGEAFF. CDR3 nucleotides: TGTGCCATCAGCCCGGTTAACGGTGAAGCTTTCTTT.

The V call is TRBV4-1, the J call TRBJ2-6, with D tentatively TRBD1 (5 bases). The CDR3 is 18 residues long. Trimming removed 2 bases at V and 0 bases at J, with 14 bases between. From germline, CDR1 is MGHRA and CDR2 YSYEKL. CDR3 coding DNA: TGCGCCAGCAGCCAATATGGGGCCCTGGGCTCTGGGGCCAACGTCCTGACTTTC. Amino acid sequence: CASSQYGALGSGANVLTF.

The chain's CDR3 is CASSEERDNEQFF. The CDR3 DNA follows: TGTGCCAGCAGTGAAGAGAGGGACAATGAGCAGTTCTTC. The chain combines TRBV2 with TRBJ2-1, with D perhaps matching TRBD2 (5 bases). Between the trimmed V and J ends, which lost 1 base and 5 bases, there was a span of 6 bases. Looked up from germline, CDR1 is SNHLY and CDR2 is FYNNEI. This CDR3 is 13 amino acids long.

The CDR3 region has the DNA TGCGCCAGCAGCCAAATTGTGGGAGTGAACACTGAAGCTTTCTTT. Amino acid sequence: CASSQIVGVNTEAFF. This chain uses TRBV4-1 with TRBJ1-1; D call uncertain. This CDR3 has 15 amino acids. Germline V gene lookup returns CDR1 MGHRA and CDR2 YSYEKL. Deletions cut 2 bases from V and 0 bases from J, with 10 bases between.

V gene TRBV7-9 combines with J gene TRBJ2-1, with D perhaps matching TRBD1 (6 bases). V was trimmed by 0 bases and J by 11 bases, leaving 14 bases between them. The CDR3 consists of 14 residues. CDR1 is SEHNR and CDR2 is FQNEAQ in the germline V gene (reference sequence). CDR3 sequence reads: CASSLAGARGKQFF. The CDR3 DNA is TGTGCCAGCAGCTTAGCGGGGGCCCGGGGTAAGCAGTTCTTC.

J is TRBJ1-2 and V is TRBV9; D ambiguous. V gave up 0 bases and J gave up 4 bases, with 13 bases separating them. Germline CDR1 reads SGDLS; CDR2 reads YYNGEE. This CDR3 has 15 residues. CDR3: CASSVEPAETYGYTF. The CDR3 bases are TGTGCCAGCAGCGTAGAGCCCGCGGAGACCTATGGCTACACCTTC.

This chain connects TRBV7-2 to TRBJ2-3, with D hard to call. V lost 2 bases, J lost 0 bases, and 9 bases lay in between. Germline loops: CDR1 SGHTA, CDR2 FQGNSA. CDR3 size: 15 residues. The CDR3 spells CASSLFDLSTDTQYF. CDR3 sequence (DNA): TGTGCCAGCAGCTTATTCGACTTGAGCACAGATACGCAGTATTTT.

V usage is TRBV4-1 and J usage is TRBJ2-3; weak D call: TRBD1 (5 bases). CDR1 MGHRA and CDR2 YSYEKL come from the germline V gene. Trimming removed 1 base at V and 4 bases at J, with 12 bases between. CDR3 length: 15 residues. CDR3 DNA: TGCGCCAGCAGCCAAGTCTCTGGGGCCGCAGATACGCAGTATTTT. Translating gives CASSQVSGAADTQYF.

This clone showed up just a few times. The chain joins TRBV19 to TRBJ1-2; D gene uncertain. The V end was cut by 6 bases, the J end by 4 bases, with 18 bases between. CDR1 and CDR2 from the germline V gene are LNHDA and SQIVND (reference sequence). This CDR3 is built from 15 residues. The CDR3 loop is CASSPGSQVFYGYTF. The CDR3 DNA reads TGTGCCAGTAGCCCTGGGTCCCAGGTCTTCTATGGCTACACCTTC.

The chain has TRBV28 and TRBJ2-7; 8 bases are shared with TRBD1. V gave up 3 bases and J gave up 6 bases; unmatched junction bases: 10. Per the germline V gene, CDR1 is MDHEN and CDR2 is SYDVKM. The CDR3 is 15 residues long. The CDR3 DNA is TGTGCCAGCAGTTTGTCTGACAGGGGTGGCCTCGAGCAGTACTTC. It encodes CASSLSDRGGLEQYF.

This clone was counted a single time. The J gene is TRBJ1-1, the V gene TRBV18, with 7 bases lining up with TRBD1. The J segment lost 1 base and the V segment lost 1 base, leaving 6 bases of the junction unmatched. Germline V gene data show CDR1 as KGHSH and CDR2 as LQKENI. CDR3 length equals 16 residues. As DNA, the CDR3 is TGTGCCAGCTCACCACTACAGGGGATACAGAACACTGAAGCTTTCTTT. It translates to CASSPLQGIQNTEAFF.

The gene calls are TRBV7-2 and TRBJ2-7; 7 positions agree with TRBD2. From germline, CDR1 is SGHTA and CDR2 FQGNSA. The length of the CDR3 is 15 residues. J lost 2 bases, V lost 4 bases, and 8 bases had no gene match. The CDR3: CASSSRGGGAYEQYF. As DNA, the CDR3 is TGTGCCAGCAGCTCCCGCGGGGGAGGAGCCTACGAGCAGTACTTC.

This rearrangement joins TRBV7-2 to TRBJ2-2; maybe TRBD2 (5 bases). Trimming cost V 5 bases and J 0 bases, with 13 bases left between them. The germline gives CDR1 SGHTA, CDR2 FQGNSA. This CDR3 has 16 residues. The CDR3 coding sequence is TGTGCCAGCAGCCTCAATAGCGTGGCGAACACCGGGGAGCTGTTTTTT. It encodes CASSLNSVANTGELFF.

The chain carries TRBV28 and TRBJ2-5, with 11 bases matching TRBD1. The V and J ends lost 6 bases and 2 bases, in that order; junction bases with no gene match: 8. Germline CDR1 MDHEN, CDR2 SYDVKM. The CDR3 runs 16 residues. The CDR3 sequence is CASRRTGGAGQETQYF. The CDR3 nucleotides are TGTGCCAGCAGAAGGACAGGGGGCGCTGGGCAAGAGACCCAGTACTTC.

The chain combines TRBV4-3 with TRBJ2-1; 16 nucleotides match TRBD2. The trim removed 4 bases at V and 1 base at J, leaving 10 bases unmatched. This CDR3 region has 20 residues. CDR1 is LGHNA, CDR2 YSLEER, per germline. The CDR3 protein is CASSLGTSGRGFLSYNEQFF. CDR3 nucleotide sequence: TGCGCCAGCAGCCTCGGGACTAGCGGGAGGGGGTTCTTGTCCTACAATGAGCAGTTCTTC.

This clone came up a few times. The V call is TRBV5-1, the J call TRBJ2-6; the match to TRBD2 covers 7 bases. The CDR3 runs 19 residues. Germline-derived CDR1 and CDR2 are SGHRS and YFSETQ. The V and J ends lost 0 bases and 0 bases, in that order; junction bases with no gene match: 9. The DNA of the CDR3 is TGCGCCAGCAGCTTGGAAGGCCCAGGGACTATCTCTGGGGCCAACGTCCTGACTTTC. Protein product: CASSLEGPGTISGANVLTF.

The genes are TRBV7-9 and TRBJ2-7; D may be TRBD2 (6 bases). V was cut by 3 bases and J by 2 bases, with 11 bases left in between. Germline V CDR1 and CDR2: SEHNR, FQNEAQ (reference sequence). The CDR3 runs 14 residues. Here the CDR3 reads CASSFTGLAYEQYF. CDR3 nucleotide sequence: TGTGCCAGCAGCTTCACGGGACTCGCCTACGAGCAGTACTTC.

This chain connects TRBV6-5 to TRBJ2-7; TRBD1 matches 7 bases. The J segment lost 2 bases and the V segment lost 5 bases, leaving 9 bases of the junction unmatched. Per the germline V gene, CDR1 is MNHEY and CDR2 is SVGAGI. The CDR3 spans 15 residues. The CDR3 spells CASSPVGTAPYEQYF. The DNA for the CDR3 is TGTGCCAGCAGTCCCGTAGGGACAGCCCCCTACGAGCAGTACTTC.

This clone was seen only once. The chain employs TRBV5-1 and TRBJ2-7, with TRBD1 matching 8 bases. Germline CDR1 SGHRS, CDR2 YFSETQ. V was pared by 4 bases and J by 5 bases, with 23 bases of the junction left unmatched. The CDR3 is made up of 19 amino acids. CDR3 DNA sequence: TGCGCCAGCAGCCCGAGTTACGGAGCCGGGACAGGAGATAGGAACGAGCAGTACTTC. This codes for CASSPSYGAGTGDRNEQYF.

The chain links TRBV7-2 to TRBJ2-7; no firm D call. V lost 0 bases and J 3 bases, leaving 6 bases between the germline ends. CDR1 is SGHTA, CDR2 FQGNSA, per germline. This CDR3 comprises 13 residues. The CDR3 spells CASSLAASYEQYF. The CDR3 DNA follows: TGTGCCAGCAGCTTAGCGGCCAGCTACGAGCAGTACTTC.